The source of this T cell receptor (beta chain) is a study of blood T cell repertoires in COVID-19. Germline V gives CDR1 LNHNV, CDR2 YYDKDF (reference sequence). The CDR3 is 16 residues long. V dropped 1 base and J dropped 9 bases, with 16 bases sitting between them. Clones were read by immunoSEQ multiplex PCR, and TCRdb kept only the in-frame ones, dropping some. The sample shows 300,000 to 350,000 clones, roughly 90% of them seen only once. Sequencing was done on a sample of peripheral blood. This chain joins TRBV15 and TRBJ1-6, with D perhaps matching TRBD1 (6 bases). The TCR comes from a woman younger than 45 with COVID-19, enrolled during active disease. CDR3 residues: CATSRVAGAVGSPLHF. The CDR3, as DNA: TGTGCCACCAGCAGAGTGGCAGGGGCGGTGGGTTCACCCCTCCACTTT.